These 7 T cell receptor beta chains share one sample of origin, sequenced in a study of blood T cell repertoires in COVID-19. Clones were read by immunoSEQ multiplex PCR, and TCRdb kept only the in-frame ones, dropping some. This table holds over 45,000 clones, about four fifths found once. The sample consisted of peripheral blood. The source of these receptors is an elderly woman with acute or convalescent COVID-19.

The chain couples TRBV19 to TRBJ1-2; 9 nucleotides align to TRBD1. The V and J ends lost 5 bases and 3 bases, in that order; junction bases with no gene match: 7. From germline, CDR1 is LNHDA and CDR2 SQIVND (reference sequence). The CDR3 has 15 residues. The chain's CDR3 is CASSLQQGADYGYTF. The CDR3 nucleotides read TGTGCCAGTAGTCTACAACAGGGGGCGGACTATGGCTACACCTTC.

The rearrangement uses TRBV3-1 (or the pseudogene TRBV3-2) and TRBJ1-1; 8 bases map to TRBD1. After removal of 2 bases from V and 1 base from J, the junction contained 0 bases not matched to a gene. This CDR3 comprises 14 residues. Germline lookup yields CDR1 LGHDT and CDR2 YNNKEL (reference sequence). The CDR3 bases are TGTGCCAGCAGCCAACAGGGGGCGAACACTGAAGCTTTCTTT. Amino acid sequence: CASSQQGANTEAFF.

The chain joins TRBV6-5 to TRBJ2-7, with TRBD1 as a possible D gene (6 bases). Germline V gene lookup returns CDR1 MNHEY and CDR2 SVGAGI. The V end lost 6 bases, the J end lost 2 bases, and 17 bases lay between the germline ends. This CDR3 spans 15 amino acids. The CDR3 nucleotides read TGTGCCAGCAGCCGTTATGGACAGTGGGCCTACGAGCAGTACTTC. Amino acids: CASSRYGQWAYEQYF.

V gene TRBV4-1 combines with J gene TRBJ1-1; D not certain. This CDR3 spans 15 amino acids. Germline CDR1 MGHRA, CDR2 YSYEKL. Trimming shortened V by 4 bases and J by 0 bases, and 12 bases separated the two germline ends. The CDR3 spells CASSPWPIMNTEAFF. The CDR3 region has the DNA TGCGCCAGCAGCCCCTGGCCAATCATGAACACTGAAGCTTTCTTT.

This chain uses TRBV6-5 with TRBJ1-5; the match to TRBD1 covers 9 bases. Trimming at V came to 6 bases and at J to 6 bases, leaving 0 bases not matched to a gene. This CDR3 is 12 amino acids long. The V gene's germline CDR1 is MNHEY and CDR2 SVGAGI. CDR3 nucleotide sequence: TGTGCCAGCAGGACAGGGGGTCAGCCCCAGCATTTT. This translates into CASRTGGQPQHF.

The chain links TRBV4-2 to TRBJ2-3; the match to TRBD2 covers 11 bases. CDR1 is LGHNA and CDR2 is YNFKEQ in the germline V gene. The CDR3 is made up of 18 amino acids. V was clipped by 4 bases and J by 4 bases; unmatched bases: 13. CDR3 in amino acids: CASSPRSISGGAPDTQYF. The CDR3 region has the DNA TGTGCCAGCAGCCCACGGAGTATTAGCGGGGGGGCCCCAGATACGCAGTATTTT.

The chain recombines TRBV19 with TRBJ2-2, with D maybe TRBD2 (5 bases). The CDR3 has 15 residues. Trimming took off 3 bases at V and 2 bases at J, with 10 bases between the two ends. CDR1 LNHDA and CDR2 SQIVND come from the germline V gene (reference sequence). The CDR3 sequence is CASSIEGPNTGELFF. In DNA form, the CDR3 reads TGTGCCAGTAGTATTGAGGGCCCCAACACCGGGGAGCTGTTTTTT.